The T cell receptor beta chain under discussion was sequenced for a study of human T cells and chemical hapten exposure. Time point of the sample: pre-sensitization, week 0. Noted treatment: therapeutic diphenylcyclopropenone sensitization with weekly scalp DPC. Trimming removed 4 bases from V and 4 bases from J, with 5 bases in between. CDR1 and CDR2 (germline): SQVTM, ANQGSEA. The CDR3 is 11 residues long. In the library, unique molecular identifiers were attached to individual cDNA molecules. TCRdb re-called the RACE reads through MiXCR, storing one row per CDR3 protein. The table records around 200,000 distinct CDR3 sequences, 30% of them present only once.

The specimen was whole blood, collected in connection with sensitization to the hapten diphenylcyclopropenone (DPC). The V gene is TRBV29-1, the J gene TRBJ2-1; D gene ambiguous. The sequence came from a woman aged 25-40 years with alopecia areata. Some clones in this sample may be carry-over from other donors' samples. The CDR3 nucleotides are TGCAGCGTTGGGCAGTACAATGAGCAGTTCTTC. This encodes CSVGQYNEQFF.